This is a list of T cell receptor beta chains from one sample in a study of blood T cell repertoires in COVID-19. Generated by immunoSEQ multiplex PCR, the TCRdb table keeps only in-frame clones and is missing some. The data show a few hundred thousand clones, 86% seen once. Specimen: peripheral blood. These receptors were taken from a man aged 25 to 40 who had recovered from COVID-19. CDR3s include the opening cysteine and the closing phenylalanine or tryptophan. D genes are given only for firm matches. Size is omitted from some rows. Given values are once, few, many or a class for expanded clones.

clone_size	j_call	d_call	v_call	cdr3_aa	cdr3_nt
-	TRBJ2-3	-	TRBV4-2	CASRNLVGGSSDTQYF	TGTGCCAGCAGAAACCTCGTCGGCGGAAGCTCAGATACGCAGTATTTT
-	TRBJ2-5	-	TRBV12-5	CASGNDRYQETQYF	TGTGCTAGTGGTAACGACAGGTACCAAGAGACCCAGTACTTC
-	TRBJ2-4	-	TRBV19	CASSIGGNIQYF	TGTGCCAGTAGTATCGGCGGTAACATTCAGTACTTC
-	TRBJ2-7	-	TRBV29-1	CSVDVTPSYEQYF	TGCAGCGTTGACGTGACACCCTCCTACGAGCAGTACTTC
-	TRBJ2-7	TRBD2	TRBV4-2	CASSPRPSGGHYEQYF	TGTGCCAGCAGCCCTAGGCCCAGCGGGGGCCACTACGAGCAGTACTTC
-	TRBJ2-5	-	TRBV3-1/TRBV3-2	CASSLRDSEYF	TGTGCCAGCAGCCTCCGGGACTCAGAGTACTTC
-	TRBJ2-7	TRBD2	TRBV7-8	CASSYWTSGDSYEQYF	TGTGCCAGCAGCTATTGGACTAGCGGGGACTCCTACGAGCAGTACTTC
-	TRBJ2-5	TRBD2	TRBV19	CASRRGGGETQYF	TGTGCCAGCCGACGGGGGGGCGGGGAGACCCAGTACTTC
-	TRBJ2-2	TRBD2	TRBV6-5	CASSWEGSSGELFF	TGTGCCAGCAGTTGGGAGGGGTCGTCCGGGGAGCTGTTTTTT
once	TRBJ2-7	TRBD2	TRBV6-6	CASSRLAGDTYEQYF	TGTGCCAGCAGTAGACTAGCGGGGGACACCTACGAGCAGTACTTC
-	TRBJ2-5	TRBD1	TRBV5-1	CASSGTGGLETQYF	TGCGCCAGCAGCGGTACAGGGGGACTAGAGACCCAGTACTTC
once	TRBJ2-7	TRBD2	TRBV3-1/TRBV3-2	CASSQKFPGTIPSYEQYF	TGTGCCAGCAGCCAAAAATTCCCCGGGACTATCCCCTCCTACGAGCAGTACTTC
-	TRBJ2-6	TRBD1	TRBV27	CASSSGQGRFWANVLTF	TGTGCCAGCAGTTCCGGACAGGGTCGATTCTGGGCCAACGTCCTGACTTTC
few	TRBJ2-1	TRBD2	TRBV14	CASSQRYSGGHGNEQFF	TGTGCCAGCAGCCAAAGGTATAGCGGGGGCCATGGGAATGAGCAGTTCTTC
-	TRBJ2-1	TRBD2	TRBV27	CASLGILAGGYNEQFF	TGTGCCAGCTTGGGAATCCTAGCGGGGGGTTACAATGAGCAGTTCTTC
-	TRBJ2-7	TRBD1	TRBV4-3	CASSQQYRGGREQYF	TGCGCCAGCAGCCAACAATACAGGGGTGGGCGCGAGCAGTACTTC
-	TRBJ1-5	TRBD1	TRBV24-1	CATSDGTADQPQHF	TGTGCCACCAGTGATGGGACAGCCGATCAGCCCCAGCATTTT
-	TRBJ2-3	TRBD2	TRBV9	CASSVGASGGADTQYF	TGTGCCAGCAGCGTAGGGGCTAGCGGGGGCGCAGATACGCAGTATTTT
-	TRBJ2-1	TRBD2	TRBV4-2	CASSQDAGLAVSYNEQFF	TGTGCCAGCAGCCAAGACGCGGGACTAGCGGTCTCCTACAATGAGCAGTTCTTC
-	TRBJ1-2	-	TRBV6-5	CASRGTLSYYGYTF	TGTGCCAGCAGGGGGACTCTCAGCTACTATGGCTACACCTTC
-	TRBJ1-5	-	TRBV9	CASSVDDYQPQHF	TGTGCCAGCAGCGTAGATGACTATCAGCCCCAGCATTTT
-	TRBJ1-5	TRBD1	TRBV7-8	CASSSTTGNQHF	TGTGCCAGCAGCTCCACGACAGGGAACCAGCATTTT
-	TRBJ2-5	-	TRBV3-1/TRBV3-2	CASSLGGQETQYF	TGTGCCAGCAGCCTAGGGGGCCAAGAGACCCAGTACTTC
-	TRBJ2-1	-	TRBV2	CASRQGGAYNEQFF	TGTGCCAGCAGGCAGGGTGGAGCGTACAATGAGCAGTTCTTC
-	TRBJ2-3	-	TRBV7-2	CASSLAKGVRTDTQYF	TGTGCCAGCAGCTTAGCGAAGGGGGTTCGCACAGATACGCAGTATTTT
-	TRBJ2-1	TRBD2	TRBV7-2	CASSSLGGGAYNEQFF	TGTGCCAGCAGCTCCCTCGGCGGGGGGGCTTACAATGAGCAGTTCTTC
-	TRBJ1-2	-	TRBV27	CASSSPRGGDYGYTF	TGTGCCAGCAGTTCCCCGCGGGGGGGGGACTATGGCTACACCTTC
-	TRBJ1-5	-	TRBV7-9	CAILEQGDQPQHF	TGTGCCATCTTGGAACAGGGAGACCAGCCCCAGCATTTT
-	TRBJ1-4	-	TRBV19	CASSIGTARGEKLFF	TGTGCCAGTAGTATAGGGACGGCCCGAGGGGAAAAACTGTTTTTT
-	TRBJ1-6	-	TRBV30	CASQLGGSYNSPLHF	TGTGCCAGCCAGTTGGGGGGCTCCTATAATTCACCCCTCCACTTT
-	TRBJ1-5	-	TRBV6-5	CASSPGSYSNQPQHF	TGTGCCAGCAGCCCAGGCTCGTATAGCAATCAGCCCCAGCATTTT
few	TRBJ2-2	-	TRBV11-2	CASRPANTGELFF	TGTGCCAGCAGGCCAGCGAACACCGGGGAGCTGTTTTTT
-	TRBJ1-2	-	TRBV18	CASSPGGRANYGYTF	TGTGCCAGCTCACCGGGGGGAAGAGCTAACTATGGCTACACCTTC
-	TRBJ2-7	TRBD2	TRBV7-9	CASSASTSGEQYF	TGTGCCAGCAGCGCCTCAACTAGCGGCGAGCAGTACTTC
once	TRBJ2-7	TRBD1	TRBV19	CASSLRGQGGYEQYF	TGTGCCAGTAGTTTACGGGGACAGGGAGGCTACGAGCAGTACTTC
-	TRBJ2-5	TRBD2	TRBV4-1	CASSQSGGALETQYF	TGCGCCAGCAGCCAGAGCGGGGGGGCCCTGGAGACCCAGTACTTC
-	TRBJ2-3	-	TRBV19	CASSRRADTQYF	TGTGCCAGTAGCCGGCGGGCAGATACGCAGTATTTT
-	TRBJ1-3	-	TRBV18	CASSPVGSSSGNTIYF	TGTGCCAGCTCACCGGTGGGCAGTTCCTCTGGAAACACCATATATTTT
-	TRBJ2-3	TRBD2	TRBV10-3	CATHTAGEDTQYF	TGTGCCACCCACACAGCGGGGGAAGATACGCAGTATTTT
-	TRBJ2-1	TRBD1	TRBV19	CATTTLQGARHNEQFF	TGTGCCACGACAACCTTACAGGGGGCGAGGCACAATGAGCAGTTCTTC
once	TRBJ2-7	TRBD1	TRBV6-5	CASSLQGTQMYEQYF	TGTGCCAGCAGTTTACAGGGGACCCAAATGTACGAGCAGTACTTC
-	TRBJ2-1	TRBD2	TRBV10-3	CAISDGRGSFNEQFF	TGTGCCATCAGTGACGGGAGGGGGTCTTTCAATGAGCAGTTCTTC
-	TRBJ2-3	TRBD1	TRBV5-4	CASSLEGALDTQYF	TGTGCCAGCAGCTTGGAGGGGGCACTAGATACGCAGTATTTT
-	TRBJ2-2	-	TRBV7-2	CASSLINTGELFF	TGTGCCAGCAGCTTAATAAACACCGGGGAGCTGTTTTTT
-	TRBJ2-5	TRBD2	TRBV5-1	CASSLDDSRENQETQYF	TGCGCCAGCAGCTTGGACGATTCGCGGGAGAACCAAGAGACCCAGTACTTC
-	TRBJ2-3	-	TRBV30	CAWSVVGGASDTQYF	TGTGCCTGGAGTGTGGTTGGGGGCGCGTCCGATACGCAGTATTTT
-	TRBJ2-5	TRBD1	TRBV6-5	CASSYLDRDGETQYF	TGTGCCAGCAGTTACCTGGACAGGGACGGCGAGACCCAGTACTTC
-	TRBJ2-1	-	TRBV20-1	CSASTGGWNEQFF	TGCAGTGCTAGTACAGGCGGCTGGAATGAGCAGTTCTTC
-	TRBJ1-5	TRBD1	TRBV6-5	CASSYRTGDNQPQHF	TGTGCCAGCAGTTACCGGACAGGGGACAATCAGCCCCAGCATTTT
-	TRBJ2-7	-	TRBV5-4	CASSSQRGLRSYEQYF	TGTGCCAGCAGCTCCCAACGGGGGTTACGGTCCTACGAGCAGTACTTC